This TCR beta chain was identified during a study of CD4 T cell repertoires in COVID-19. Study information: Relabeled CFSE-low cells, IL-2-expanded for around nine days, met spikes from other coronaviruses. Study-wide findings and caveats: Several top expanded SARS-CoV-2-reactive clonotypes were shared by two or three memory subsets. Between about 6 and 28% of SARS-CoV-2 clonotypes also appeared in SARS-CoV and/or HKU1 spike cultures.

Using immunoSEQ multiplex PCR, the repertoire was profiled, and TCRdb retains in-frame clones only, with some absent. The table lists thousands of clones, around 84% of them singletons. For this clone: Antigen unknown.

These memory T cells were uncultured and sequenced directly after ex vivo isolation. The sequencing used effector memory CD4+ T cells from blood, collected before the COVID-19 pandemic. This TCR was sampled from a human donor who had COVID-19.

Here the CDR3 reads CASSLDTPGTGSEQFF. CDR3 in DNA: TGCGCCAGCAGCTTGGATACCCCCGGGACAGGTAGTGAGCAGTTCTTC. V usage is TRBV5-1 and J usage is TRBJ2-1, with 8 nucleotides matching TRBD1. The CDR3 runs to 16 residues. The V gene's germline CDR1 is SGHRS and CDR2 YFSETQ. Trimming at V came to 0 bases and at J to 9 bases, leaving 11 bases not matched to a gene.